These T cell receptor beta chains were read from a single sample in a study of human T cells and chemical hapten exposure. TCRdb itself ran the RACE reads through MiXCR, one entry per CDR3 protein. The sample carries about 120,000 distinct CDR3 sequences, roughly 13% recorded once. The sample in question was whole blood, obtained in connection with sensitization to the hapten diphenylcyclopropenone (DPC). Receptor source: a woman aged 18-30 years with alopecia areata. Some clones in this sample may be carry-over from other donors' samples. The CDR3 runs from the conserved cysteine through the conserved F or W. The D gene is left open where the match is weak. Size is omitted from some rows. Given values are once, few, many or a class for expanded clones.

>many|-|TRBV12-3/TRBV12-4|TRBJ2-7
TGTGCCAGCAGTTTAGGACAGTACTACGAGCAGTACTTC
CASSLGQYYEQYF
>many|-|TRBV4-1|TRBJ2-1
TGCGCCAGCAGCGTCCTAGCAGGGGTCTTCGATGAGCAGTTCTTC
CASSVLAGVFDEQFF
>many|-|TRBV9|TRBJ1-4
TGTGCCAGCAGCCCCTTTCCGGCCCTCCGTGGTGAAAAACTGTTTTTT
CASSPFPALRGEKLFF
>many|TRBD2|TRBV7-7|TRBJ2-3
TGTGCCAGCAGCCGGGACTACCATCCCACAGATACGCAGTATTTT
CASSRDYHPTDTQYF
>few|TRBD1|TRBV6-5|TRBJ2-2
TGTGCCAGCAGCCGTACCCCTCCGGGACAGCTTCTCACCGGGGAGCTGTTTTTT
CASSRTPPGQLLTGELFF
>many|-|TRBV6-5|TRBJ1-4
TGTGCCAGCAGTTACTCGAACCGGAATAATGAAAAACTGTTTTTT
CASSYSNRNNEKLFF
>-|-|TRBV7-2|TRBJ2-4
TGTGCCAGCAGCTTAGCGGGCACAGGGACCAAAAACATTCAGTACTTC
CASSLAGTGTKNIQYF
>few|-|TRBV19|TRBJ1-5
TGTGCCACCAGAGCAGGGGAGCGGCTAAGCAATCAGCCCCAGCATTTT
CATRAGERLSNQPQHF
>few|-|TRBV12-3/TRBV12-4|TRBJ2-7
TGTGCCAGCAGCTTCGGGGGATACGAGCAGTACTTC
CASSFGGYEQYF
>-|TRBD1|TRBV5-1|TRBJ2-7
TGCGCCAGCAGCATACAGGGGGACGAGCAGTACTTC
CASSIQGDEQYF